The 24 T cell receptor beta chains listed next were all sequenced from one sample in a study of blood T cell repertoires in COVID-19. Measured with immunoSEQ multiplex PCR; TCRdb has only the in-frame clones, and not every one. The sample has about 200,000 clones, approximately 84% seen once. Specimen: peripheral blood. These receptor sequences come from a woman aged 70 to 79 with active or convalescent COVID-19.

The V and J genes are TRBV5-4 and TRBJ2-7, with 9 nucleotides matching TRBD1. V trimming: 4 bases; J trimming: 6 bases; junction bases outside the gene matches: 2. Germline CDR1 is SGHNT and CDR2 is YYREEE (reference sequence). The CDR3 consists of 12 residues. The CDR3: CASSVQGAEQYF. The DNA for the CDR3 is TGTGCCAGCAGCGTACAGGGGGCCGAGCAGTACTTC.

The CDR3 reads CASSDPDRVRALDTQYF. The CDR3 region has the DNA TGCGCCAGCAGCGACCCGGACAGGGTCCGGGCTTTAGATACGCAGTATTTT. The chain is built from TRBV5-1 and TRBJ2-3, with TRBD1 matching over 8 bases. The trim removed 4 bases at V and 5 bases at J, leaving 15 bases unmatched. The CDR3 loop spans 17 amino acids. Looked up from germline, CDR1 is SGHRS and CDR2 is YFSETQ.

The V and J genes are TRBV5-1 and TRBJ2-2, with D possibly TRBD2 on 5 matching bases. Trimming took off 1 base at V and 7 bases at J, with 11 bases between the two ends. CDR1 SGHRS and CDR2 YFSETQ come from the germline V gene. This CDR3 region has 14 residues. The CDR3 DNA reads TGCGCCAGCAGCTTGTTAACCCGGGGCGGGGAGCTGTTTTTT. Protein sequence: CASSLLTRGGELFF.

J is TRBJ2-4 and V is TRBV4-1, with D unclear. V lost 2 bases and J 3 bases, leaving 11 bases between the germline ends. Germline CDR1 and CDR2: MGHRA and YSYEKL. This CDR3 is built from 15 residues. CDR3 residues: CASSQPSINKNIQYF. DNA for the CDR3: TGCGCCAGCAGCCAACCGTCTATTAACAAAAACATTCAGTACTTC.

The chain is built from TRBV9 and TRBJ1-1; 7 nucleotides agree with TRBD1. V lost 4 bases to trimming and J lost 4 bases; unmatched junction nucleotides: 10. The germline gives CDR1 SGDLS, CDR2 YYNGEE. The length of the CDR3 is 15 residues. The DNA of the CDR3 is TGTGCCAGCAGCCCCAGCAGGGGGGCAATCACTGAAGCTTTCTTT. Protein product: CASSPSRGAITEAFF.

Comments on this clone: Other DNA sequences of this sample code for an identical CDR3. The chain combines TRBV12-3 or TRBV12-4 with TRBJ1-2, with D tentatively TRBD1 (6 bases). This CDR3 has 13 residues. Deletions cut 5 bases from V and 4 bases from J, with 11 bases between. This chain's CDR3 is CASSQQGSYGYTF. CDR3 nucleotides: TGTGCCAGCAGTCAACAGGGTTCCTATGGCTACACCTTC.

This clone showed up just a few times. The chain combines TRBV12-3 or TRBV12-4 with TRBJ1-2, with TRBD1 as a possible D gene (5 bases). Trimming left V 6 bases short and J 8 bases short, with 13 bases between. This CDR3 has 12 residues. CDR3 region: CASSQTGGGYTF. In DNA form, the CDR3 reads TGTGCCAGCAGCCAAACTGGGGGGGGCTACACCTTC.

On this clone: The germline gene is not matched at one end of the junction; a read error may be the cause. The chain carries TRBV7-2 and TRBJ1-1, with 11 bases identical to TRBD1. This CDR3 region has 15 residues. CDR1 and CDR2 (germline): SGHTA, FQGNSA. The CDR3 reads CASSPRDRGNAEAFF. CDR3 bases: TGTGCCAGCAGCCCGCGGGACAGGGGGAACGCTGAAGCTTTCTTT.

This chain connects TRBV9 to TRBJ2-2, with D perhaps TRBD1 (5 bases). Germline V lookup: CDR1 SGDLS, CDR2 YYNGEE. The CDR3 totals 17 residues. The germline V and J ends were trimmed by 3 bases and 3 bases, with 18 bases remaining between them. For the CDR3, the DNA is TGTGCCAGCAGCGCCACGGACAACTCGAGATACACCGGGGAGCTGTTTTTT. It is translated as CASSATDNSRYTGELFF. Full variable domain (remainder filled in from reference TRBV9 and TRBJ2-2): DSGVTQTPKHLITATGQRVTLRCSPRSGDLSVYWYQQSLDQGLQFLIQYYNGEERAKGNILERFSAQQFPDLHSELNLSSLELGDSALYFCASSATDNSRYTGELFFGEGSRLTVL.

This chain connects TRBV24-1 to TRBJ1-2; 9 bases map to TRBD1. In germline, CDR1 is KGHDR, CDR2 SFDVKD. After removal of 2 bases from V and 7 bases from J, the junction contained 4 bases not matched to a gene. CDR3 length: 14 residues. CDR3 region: CATSDYSTGGGYTF. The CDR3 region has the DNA TGTGCCACCAGTGATTACTCGACAGGGGGTGGCTACACCTTC.

The CDR3 DNA sequence: TGTGCCAGCAGTCCGTGGCAGAGCGAGGTCGGAAAACTGTTTTTT. Amino acid sequence: CASSPWQSEVGKLFF. The chain joins TRBV27 to TRBJ1-4; D is unresolved. The V gene lost 5 bases and the J gene lost 10 bases, with 20 bases spanning the gap. Germline CDR1 MNHEY, CDR2 SMNVEV (reference sequence). The length of the CDR3 is 15 residues. The full variable domain, in which reference TRBV27 and TRBJ1-4 provide the parts outside the CDR3, is EAQVTQNPRYLITVTGKKLTVTCSQNMNHEYMSWYRQDPGLGLRQIYYSMNVEVTDKGDVPEGYKVSRKEKRNFPLILESPSPNQTSLYFCASSPWQSEVGKLFFGSGTQLSVL.

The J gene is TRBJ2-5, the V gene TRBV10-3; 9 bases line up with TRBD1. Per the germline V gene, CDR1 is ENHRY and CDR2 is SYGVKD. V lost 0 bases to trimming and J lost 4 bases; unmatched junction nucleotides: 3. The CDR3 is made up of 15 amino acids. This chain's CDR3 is CAISESRTGVETQYF. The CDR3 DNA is TGTGCCATCAGTGAGTCTAGGACAGGGGTAGAGACCCAGTACTTC.

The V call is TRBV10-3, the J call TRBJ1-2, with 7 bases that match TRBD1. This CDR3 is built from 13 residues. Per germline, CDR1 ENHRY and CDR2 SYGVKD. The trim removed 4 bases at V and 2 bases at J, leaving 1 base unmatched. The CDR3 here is CAISVQGNYGYTF. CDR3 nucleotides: TGTGCCATCAGTGTACAGGGGAACTATGGCTACACCTTC.

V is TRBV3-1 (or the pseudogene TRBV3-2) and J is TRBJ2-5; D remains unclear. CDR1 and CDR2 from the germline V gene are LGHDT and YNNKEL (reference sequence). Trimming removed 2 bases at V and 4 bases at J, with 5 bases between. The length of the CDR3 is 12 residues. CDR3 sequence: CASSQTTETQYF. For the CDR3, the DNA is TGTGCCAGCAGCCAAACTACAGAGACCCAGTACTTC.

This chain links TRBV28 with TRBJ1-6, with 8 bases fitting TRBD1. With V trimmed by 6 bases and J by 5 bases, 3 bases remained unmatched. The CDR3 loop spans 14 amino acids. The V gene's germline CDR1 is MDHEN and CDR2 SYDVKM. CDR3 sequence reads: CASRRTGNNSPLHF. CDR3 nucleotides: TGTGCCAGCAGGCGGACAGGGAATAATTCACCCCTCCACTTT.

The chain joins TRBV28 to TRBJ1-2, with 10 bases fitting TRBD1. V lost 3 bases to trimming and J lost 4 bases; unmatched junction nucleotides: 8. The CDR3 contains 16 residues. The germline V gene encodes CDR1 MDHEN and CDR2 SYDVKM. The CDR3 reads CASSFGQGGWGYGYTF. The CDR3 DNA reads TGTGCCAGCAGTTTCGGACAGGGGGGTTGGGGCTATGGCTACACCTTC.

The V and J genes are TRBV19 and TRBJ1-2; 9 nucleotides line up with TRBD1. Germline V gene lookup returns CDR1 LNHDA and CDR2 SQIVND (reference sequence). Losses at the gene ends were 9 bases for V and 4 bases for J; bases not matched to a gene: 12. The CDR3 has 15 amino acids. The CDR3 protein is CASLPSGQGTYGYTF. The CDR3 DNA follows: TGTGCCAGCCTTCCCTCGGGACAGGGCACCTATGGCTACACCTTC.

The CDR3: CASSVSGGTGTDTQYF. CDR3 sequence (DNA): TGTGCCAGCAGCGTTTCGGGGGGGACAGGCACAGATACGCAGTATTTT. The chain has TRBV9 and TRBJ2-3; D is possibly TRBD2 (8 bases). Germline V gene data show CDR1 as SGDLS and CDR2 as YYNGEE. This CDR3 has 16 amino acids. V dropped 2 bases and J dropped 1 base, with 14 bases sitting between them.

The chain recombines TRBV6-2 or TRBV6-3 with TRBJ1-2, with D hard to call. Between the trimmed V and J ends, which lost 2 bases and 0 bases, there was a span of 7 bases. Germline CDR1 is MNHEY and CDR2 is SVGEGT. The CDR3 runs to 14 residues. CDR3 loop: CASSYTRANYGYTF. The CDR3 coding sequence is TGTGCCAGCAGTTACACTAGGGCTAACTATGGCTACACCTTC.

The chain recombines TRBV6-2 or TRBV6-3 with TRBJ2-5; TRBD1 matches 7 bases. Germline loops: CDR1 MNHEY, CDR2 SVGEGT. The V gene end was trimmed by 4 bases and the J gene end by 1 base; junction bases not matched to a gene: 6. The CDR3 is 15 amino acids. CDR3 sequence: CASSSHRDSQETQYF. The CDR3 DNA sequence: TGTGCCAGCAGTTCCCACCGGGACAGCCAAGAGACCCAGTACTTC.

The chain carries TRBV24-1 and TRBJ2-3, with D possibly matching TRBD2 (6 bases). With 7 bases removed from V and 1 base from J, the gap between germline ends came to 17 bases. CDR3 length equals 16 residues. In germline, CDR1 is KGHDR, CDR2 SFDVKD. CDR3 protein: CATRTSWGEGTDTQYF. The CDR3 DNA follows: TGTGCCACCAGGACTTCGTGGGGGGAGGGCACAGATACGCAGTATTTT.

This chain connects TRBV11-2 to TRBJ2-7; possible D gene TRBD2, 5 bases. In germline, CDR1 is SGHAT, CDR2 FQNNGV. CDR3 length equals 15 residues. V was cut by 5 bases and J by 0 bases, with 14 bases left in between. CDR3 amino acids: CASSTLGSASYEQYF. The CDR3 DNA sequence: TGTGCCAGCAGCACGTTGGGTAGCGCCTCCTACGAGCAGTACTTC. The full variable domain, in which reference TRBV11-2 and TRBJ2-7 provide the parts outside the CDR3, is EAGVAQSPRYKIIEKRQSVAFWCNPISGHATLYWYQQILGQGPKLLIQFQNNGVVDDSQLPKDRFSAERLKGVDSTLKIQPAKLEDSAVYLCASSTLGSASYEQYFGPGTRLTVT.

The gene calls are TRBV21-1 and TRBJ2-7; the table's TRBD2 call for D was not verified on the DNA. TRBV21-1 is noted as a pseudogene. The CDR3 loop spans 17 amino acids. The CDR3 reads CASSKVGREAASYEQYF. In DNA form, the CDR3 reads TGTGCCAGCAGCAAAGTCGGCCGGGAGGCGGCTTCCTACGAGCAGTACTTC.

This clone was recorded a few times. The CDR3 coding sequence is TGTGCCTGGAGTGTCGGAGGGCTTGAAGACACCATATATTTT. Translated: CAWSVGGLEDTIYF. V usage is TRBV30 and J usage is TRBJ1-3; no clear D gene. The length of the CDR3 is 14 residues. Germline values: CDR1 GTSNPN, CDR2 SVGIG (reference sequence). V was pared by 0 bases and J by 8 bases, with 14 bases between.